This T cell receptor beta chain is from a study of T-cell reconstitution after alpha-beta-depleted transplantation in children. This clonotype was found a few times. A library of TCRbeta sequences, prepared with unique molecular identifiers, was generated. MiXCR was run by TCRdb on the PCR reads, yielding one entry per CDR3 protein. In the table there are about 540,000 distinct CDR3 sequences, about a sixth of which are singletons. The sample was PBMCs from the stem cell graft donor, taken from the stem cell graft. This TCR came from a human donor who donated a stem cell graft to a child with acute lymphoblastic leukemia.

In DNA, the CDR3 is TGCAGTGCTAGAGTCGACTACGAGCAGTACTTC. Protein: CSARVDYEQYF. This chain links TRBV20-1 with TRBJ2-7; D is uncertain. Between the trimmed V and J ends, which lost 1 base and 3 bases, there was a span of 4 bases. The CDR3 covers 11 residues. Per the germline V gene, CDR1 is DFQATT and CDR2 is SNEGSKA (reference sequence).